Below are 30 T cell receptor beta chains sequenced from a single sample in a study of T-cell memory formation after mild COVID-19. TCRdb called the 5' RACE reads again in MiXCR, with one record for every CDR3 protein. The sample lists hundreds of thousands of distinct CDR3 sequences, about 20% seen once, with roughly 21% in the top ten. Sequenced: PBMCs or a T cell subset sorted from them (not recorded which). Receptor source: a man aged 18 to 30 who had mild COVID-19 (a few samples of this study predate the infection). Cell type and time point are not known.

This clonotype was observed a few times. This chain connects TRBV6-2 or TRBV6-3 to TRBJ1-5; TRBD1 matches at 8 bases. Trimming cost V 5 bases and J 6 bases; bases outside gene matches: 6. Germline loops: CDR1 MNHEY, CDR2 SVGEGT. The CDR3 contains 14 residues. The chain's CDR3 is CASSNTGGAQPQHF. The DNA of the CDR3 is TGTGCCAGCAGTAATACAGGGGGGGCTCAGCCCCAGCATTTT.

The rearrangement uses TRBV7-9 and TRBJ1-1; D gene uncertain. V gave up 1 base and J gave up 11 bases, with 23 bases separating them. From germline, CDR1 is SEHNR and CDR2 FQNEAQ (reference sequence). The CDR3 covers 16 residues. The CDR3 DNA reads TGTGCCAGCAGCTTAGTACCCCCTCCCGCGCGCCCAGAGGCTTTCTTT. Its translation: CASSLVPPPARPEAFF.

This clonotype has more than one count but fewer than ten. The chain is built from TRBV24-1 and TRBJ1-1; D gene uncertain. Trimming pared 1 base from V and 1 base from J, leaving 3 bases between. This CDR3 comprises 13 residues. CDR1 and CDR2 (germline): KGHDR, SFDVKD. The DNA for the CDR3 is TGTGCCACCAGTGATTTTGGGAACACTGAAGCTTTCTTT. Translated, it gives CATSDFGNTEAFF.

The chain employs TRBV3-1 and TRBJ2-3; D is unclear. CDR1 and CDR2 (germline): LGHDT, YNNKEL (reference sequence). The V and J ends lost 1 base and 3 bases respectively, with 14 bases between them. The CDR3 covers 16 residues. The CDR3 loop is CASSQGRVGVTDTQYF. The CDR3 DNA reads as TGTGCCAGCAGCCAAGGGCGTGTTGGCGTAACAGATACGCAGTATTTT.

V usage is TRBV7-9 and J usage is TRBJ1-6; no clear D. The germline V gene encodes CDR1 SEHNR and CDR2 FQNEAQ (reference sequence). The CDR3 loop spans 13 amino acids. The V and J ends lost 2 bases and 8 bases respectively, with 7 bases between them. The CDR3, as DNA: TGTGCCAGCAGCTTATTTCAAGATTCACCCCTCCACTTT. Its translation is CASSLFQDSPLHF.

The gene calls are TRBV6-1 and TRBJ1-6; D gene ambiguous. Germline CDR1 and CDR2: MNHNS and SASEGT. The length of the CDR3 is 13 residues. V lost 11 bases and J 13 bases, leaving 21 bases between the germline ends. The CDR3 coding sequence is TGTGCCGTTAAGATGGAGGGCTTTTTGCCCCTCCACTTT. This encodes CAVKMEGFLPLHF.

The rearrangement links TRBV27 to TRBJ2-7, with 8 bases identical to TRBD2. The CDR3 is 15 residues long. Germline CDR1 MNHEY, CDR2 SMNVEV (reference sequence). V dropped 5 bases and J dropped 3; count of bases not matched to a gene: 9. The CDR3 protein is CASSPTSSGGYEQYF. In nucleotides, the CDR3 is TGTGCCAGCAGTCCAACCTCCAGCGGGGGCTACGAGCAGTACTTC.

Many counts were recorded for this clonotype. The chain joins TRBV4-3 to TRBJ2-3; the match to TRBD2 covers 7 bases. The CDR3 has 15 residues. Per germline, CDR1 LGHNA and CDR2 YSLEER. The V gene end was trimmed by 1 base and the J gene end by 4 bases; junction bases not matched to a gene: 5. CDR3 coding DNA: TGCGCCAGCAGCCAAGTGGCGGGGGTGGCAGATACGCAGTATTTT. It specifies CASSQVAGVADTQYF.

This clonotype was found a few times. CDR3 nucleotide sequence: TGCGCCAGCAACTCAGTGGGGGCCGGGGAGCTGTTTTTT. This codes for CASNSVGAGELFF. The chain employs TRBV4-1 and TRBJ2-2; D is possibly TRBD1 or TRBD2 (5 bases each). CDR1 and CDR2 (germline): MGHRA, YSYEKL. Between the trimmed V and J ends, which lost 7 bases and 6 bases, there was a span of 12 bases. The CDR3 runs 13 residues.

The rearrangement links TRBV5-5 to TRBJ1-1, with unresolved D. The CDR3 contains 18 residues. The V end lost 3 bases, the J end lost 0 bases, and 21 bases lay between the germline ends. CDR1 and CDR2 (germline): SGHKS, YYEKEE (reference sequence). The CDR3 DNA reads as TGTGCCAGCAGCTCGCACCCGGGCCCGACAACCATGAACACTGAAGCTTTCTTT. Encoded protein: CASSSHPGPTTMNTEAFF.

V usage is TRBV18 and J usage is TRBJ1-6; tentative D call: TRBD1 (5 bases). The CDR3 contains 15 residues. CDR1 is KGHSH and CDR2 is LQKENI in the germline V gene. V was pared by 2 bases and J by 7 bases, with 12 bases between. The CDR3 spells CASSPTGTGNSPLHF. The DNA for the CDR3 is TGTGCCAGCTCACCAACGGGGACGGGGAATTCACCCCTCCACTTT.

This clonotype was detected only a few times. The chain has TRBV5-1 and TRBJ2-1; D is ambiguous. Trimming shortened V by 1 base and J by 0 bases, and 14 bases separated the two germline ends. Germline V gene sequence: CDR1 SGHRS, CDR2 YFSETQ. CDR3 length equals 17 residues. The CDR3 DNA is TGCGCCAGCAGCTTGACCCTGACGCTTTCCTCCTACAATGAGCAGTTCTTC. It specifies CASSLTLTLSSYNEQFF.

This clonotype was recorded at least ten times. The chain employs TRBV5-1 and TRBJ2-2; perhaps TRBD2 as D (5 bases). The CDR3 loop spans 12 amino acids. The V end lost 3 bases, the J end lost 6 bases, and 6 bases lay between the germline ends. Germline lookup yields CDR1 SGHRS and CDR2 YFSETQ. CDR3 sequence reads: CASSSGSGELFF. DNA for the CDR3: TGCGCCAGCAGCTCGGGGTCCGGGGAGCTGTTTTTT.

In its sample, this clonotype was seen many times. The rearrangement uses TRBV6-2 or TRBV6-3 and TRBJ2-2; possible D gene TRBD1, 5 bases. The germline gives CDR1 MNHEY, CDR2 SVGEGT. The CDR3 runs to 17 residues. V was cut by 7 bases and J by 4 bases, with 22 bases left in between. Here the CDR3 reads CASIKSRRVGRTGELFF. DNA of the CDR3: TGTGCCAGCATCAAAAGCCGCCGGGTGGGGCGCACCGGGGAGCTGTTTTTT.

The chain is built from TRBV18 and TRBJ2-7; 9 positions agree with TRBD1. Germline V gene sequence: CDR1 KGHSH, CDR2 LQKENI. The CDR3 spans 13 residues. V gave up 8 bases and J gave up 0 bases; unmatched junction bases: 2. CDR3 bases: TGTGCCAGCACAGGGGGCAGCTCCTACGAGCAGTACTTC. Its protein product is CASTGGSSYEQYF.

This clonotype was found a few times. The junction does not match germline at one end; this may be a read error. The chain employs TRBV20-1 and TRBJ1-4; the D gene is possibly TRBD1 (5 bases). CDR3 length: 15 residues. Germline V gene lookup returns CDR1 DFQATT and CDR2 SNEGSKA (reference sequence). CDR3 amino acids: CSAGEPGRLNEKLFF. In DNA, the CDR3 is TGCAGTGCTGGAGAGCCGGGACGACTTAATGAAAAACTGTTTTTT.

This clonotype came up a few times. This chain links TRBV4-3 with TRBJ2-6; D perhaps matches TRBD2 (6 bases). Trimming shortened V by 0 bases and J by 4 bases, and 10 bases separated the two germline ends. The CDR3 contains 16 residues. Germline V gives CDR1 LGHNA, CDR2 YSLEER. Here the CDR3 DNA reads TGCGCCAGCAGCCAAGATGAGCGGGTAGGGGCCAACGTCCTGACTTTC. This sequence encodes CASSQDERVGANVLTF.

In this sample, this clonotype turned up many times. The V call is TRBV6-2 or TRBV6-3, the J call TRBJ1-1; 8 nucleotides align to TRBD1. CDR1 is MNHEY, CDR2 SVGEGT, per germline. The trim removed 7 bases at V and 1 base at J, leaving 5 bases unmatched. The CDR3 is made up of 14 amino acids. CDR3 amino acids: CASKRQGSNTEAFF. As DNA, the CDR3 is TGTGCCAGCAAAAGACAGGGGTCGAACACTGAAGCTTTCTTT.

This clonotype was seen only a few times. The genes are TRBV18 and TRBJ2-1, with 9 bases aligning to TRBD2. The CDR3 is made up of 16 amino acids. In germline, CDR1 is KGHSH, CDR2 LQKENI. V lost 0 bases and J lost 3; bases outside the gene matches: 3. This CDR3 is CASSPPGGGDYNEQFF. CDR3 coding DNA: TGTGCCAGCTCACCACCGGGCGGGGGGGACTACAATGAGCAGTTCTTC.

The V call is TRBV18, the J call TRBJ1-2, with 7 nucleotides matching TRBD1. V shed 1 base and J 3 bases; nucleotides not matched to a gene: 5. The CDR3 is made up of 15 amino acids. From germline, CDR1 is KGHSH and CDR2 LQKENI. The CDR3: CASSPQDRVDYGYTF. The CDR3 nucleotides are TGTGCCAGCTCACCACAAGACAGGGTGGACTATGGCTACACCTTC. The variable domain in full, with the rest retrieved from reference TRBV18 and TRBJ1-2, is NAGVMQNPRHLVRRRGQEARLRCSPMKGHSHVYWYRQLPEEGLKFMVYLQKENIIDESGMPKERFSAEFPKEGPSILRIQQVVRGDSAAYFCASSPQDRVDYGYTFGSGTRLTVV.

This clonotype was detected a few times. The rearrangement links TRBV15 to TRBJ1-2; TRBD1 aligns across 8 bases. The CDR3 totals 16 residues. CDR1 is LNHNV and CDR2 is YYDKDF in the germline V gene (reference sequence). With 4 bases clipped from V and 2 bases from J, the junction kept 9 bases outside the gene matches. The CDR3 nucleotides are TGTGCCACCAGCACCACCCGGACAGGGCTAAACTATGGCTACACCTTC. This translates into CATSTTRTGLNYGYTF.

The genes are TRBV6-1 and TRBJ2-7, with D perhaps assigned TRBD1 or TRBD2 (5 bases each). V was pared by 2 bases and J by 2 bases, with 22 bases between. Germline values: CDR1 MNHNS, CDR2 SASEGT. CDR3 length: 18 residues. CDR3 DNA: TGTGCCAGCAGTGAATTCGAACGGAGGCCGGGGCGGACCTACGAGCAGTACTTC. Its protein product is CASSEFERRPGRTYEQYF.

This clonotype was counted only a few times. The chain recombines TRBV6-5 with TRBJ2-2; tentative D call: TRBD1 (5 bases). Germline V CDR1 and CDR2: MNHEY, SVGAGI. V shed 4 bases and J shed 2 bases, with 11 bases lying between them. The CDR3 consists of 15 residues. CDR3 bases: TGTGCCAGCAGTTTTCGACAGATAAACACCGGGGAGCTGTTTTTT. It is translated as CASSFRQINTGELFF.

The V gene is TRBV7-8, the J gene TRBJ2-5; 10 bases are a match to TRBD2. Germline CDR1 reads SGHVS; CDR2 reads FQNEAQ. Trimming cost V 5 bases and J 4 bases; bases outside gene matches: 10. The CDR3 spans 16 residues. The CDR3, as DNA: TGTGCCAGCAGCGGTTGGAGCGGGGGGGTTCGAGAGACCCAGTACTTC. Its protein is CASSGWSGGVRETQYF.

This sequence joins TRBV6-5 and TRBJ1-6, with D possibly TRBD1 on 5 matching bases. The CDR3 totals 14 residues. Trimming left V 10 bases short and J 7 bases short, with 17 bases between. Germline CDR1 is MNHEY and CDR2 is SVGAGI. The CDR3 nucleotides read TGTGCCAATCTCACAGCGGGGCTCAATTCACCCCTCCACTTT. Amino acid sequence: CANLTAGLNSPLHF.

This clonotype has just a few counts. The rearrangement links TRBV12-5 to TRBJ2-5, with a weak D call TRBD2 (7 bases). Looked up from germline, CDR1 is LGHNT and CDR2 is FRNRAP. The CDR3 has 15 residues. Trimming left V 6 bases short and J 5 bases short, with 19 bases between. This chain's CDR3 is CASGFGAGAPETQYF. The CDR3 nucleotides read TGTGCTAGTGGATTCGGGGCGGGGGCCCCGGAGACCCAGTACTTC. Full variable domain (missing parts from reference TRBV12-5 and TRBJ2-5): DARVTQTPRHKVTEMGQEVTMRCQPILGHNTVFWYRQTMMQGLELLAYFRNRAPLDDSGMPKDRFSAEMPDATLATLKIQPSEPRDSAVYFCASGFGAGAPETQYFGPGTRLLVL.

This chain uses TRBV24-1 with TRBJ2-5; TRBD2 matches 11 bases. Germline V gene data show CDR1 as KGHDR and CDR2 as SFDVKD. This CDR3 comprises 15 residues. V lost 4 bases and J lost 5; bases outside the gene matches: 5. The CDR3 spells CATSDPRTSGETQYF. The CDR3 nucleotides are TGTGCCACCAGTGACCCAAGGACTAGCGGGGAGACCCAGTACTTC.

This rearrangement joins TRBV29-1 to TRBJ2-1; the D gene is possibly TRBD2 (6 bases). In germline, CDR1 is SQVTM, CDR2 ANQGSEA. Trimming stripped 6 bases from V and 2 bases from J, with 17 bases between. This CDR3 region has 15 residues. CDR3 loop: CSVTSGRGAYNEQFF. The CDR3 DNA is TGCAGCGTGACGTCGGGGCGGGGCGCCTACAATGAGCAGTTCTTC.

This clonotype was observed a few times. The chain employs TRBV12-3 or TRBV12-4 and TRBJ1-2; D unresolved. This CDR3 contains 13 residues. V was trimmed by 3 bases and J by 8 bases, leaving 13 bases between them. CDR3 amino acids: CASSFTERSGYTF. The CDR3 DNA reads as TGTGCCAGCAGTTTCACAGAAAGATCGGGCTACACCTTC.

This sequence joins TRBV7-6 and TRBJ2-7; a weak D match, TRBD1 (6 bases). From germline, CDR1 is SGHVS and CDR2 FNYEAQ. The V and J ends lost 3 bases and 0 bases respectively, with 9 bases between them. The CDR3 extends over 14 amino acids. The CDR3 sequence is CASSLRTDSYEQYF. The CDR3 DNA reads TGTGCCAGCAGCTTGCGGACAGACTCCTACGAGCAGTACTTC.